The T cell receptor beta chain described here comes from a study of OX40 agonist ivuxolimab in advanced cancers. Study-wide context: Every 2 weeks, patients got intravenous ivuxolimab at one of six dose levels (0.01-10 mg/kg).

Blood sampling was done at baseline, cycle 4 day 1, and cycle 7 day 1. Concerning this clone: Antigen specificity is unknown.

Overall study findings and caveats: Patients who responded partially at 0.1-3.0 mg/kg showed clonal expansion ranking among the lowest. The study found that CD8+ T cells averaged more expanded clones than CD4+.

Sequencing was performed with immunoSEQ multiplex PCR; in TCRdb, only in-frame clones are kept and a portion is missing. The sample carries about 100,000 clones, less than 95% recorded once. The CDR3 runs to 15 residues. V lost 4 bases to trimming and J lost 6 bases, with 15 bases between them. CDR1 and CDR2 (germline): LGHNA, YNFKEQ. This chain connects TRBV4-2 to TRBJ2-2; D might be TRBD2 (6 bases). The sequence was obtained from an adult with an advanced solid tumor such as melanoma, head and neck, liver or kidney cancer. Sequenced here: CD4+ or CD8+ T cells sorted from blood, sampled in a trial of the OX40 agonist ivuxolimab. CDR3 in DNA: TGTGCCAGCAGCCTCTCCCACGCGGGGCCCGGGGAGCTGTTTTTT. Protein: CASSLSHAGPGELFF.